This T cell receptor beta chain is from a study of breast tumors, draining lymph nodes, adjacent tissues. Notes on the study in general: Tumors had less TCR diversity than lymph nodes, more than nontumor tissue. Compared with basal-like, luminal-like tumors shared significantly more repertoire with nontumor tissue.

Via MiXCR, TCRdb re-called the multiplex PCR reads, giving one row per CDR3 protein. Here the sample spans about 230,000 distinct CDR3 sequences, about 32% being singletons. Deletions cut 3 bases from V and 4 bases from J, with 13 bases between. The CDR3 has 14 amino acids. In germline, CDR1 is SGHTS, CDR2 YDEGEE. The lymph nodes were axillary draining lymph nodes from breast cancer patients. This clonotype was recorded many times. Its matching antigen is unknown. This TCR derives from a female donor with breast cancer. Some clones in this sample may be carry-over from other donors' samples. Specimen: axillary lymph node tissue. V gene TRBV5-8 combines with J gene TRBJ1-2; D is uncertain. DNA for the CDR3: TGTGCCAGCAGCTCTACCGGGGTTCGCTATGGCTACACCTTC. This gives the protein CASSSTGVRYGYTF.